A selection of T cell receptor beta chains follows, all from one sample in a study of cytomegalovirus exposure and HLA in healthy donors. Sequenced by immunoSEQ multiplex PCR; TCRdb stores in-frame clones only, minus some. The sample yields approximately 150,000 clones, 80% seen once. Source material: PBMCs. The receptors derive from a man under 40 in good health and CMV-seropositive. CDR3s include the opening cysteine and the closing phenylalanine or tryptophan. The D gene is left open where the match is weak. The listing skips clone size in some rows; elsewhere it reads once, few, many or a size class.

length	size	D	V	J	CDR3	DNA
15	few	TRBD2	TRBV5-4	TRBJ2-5	CASSLVAGDQETQYF	TGTGCCAGCAGCTTGGTTGCGGGAGATCAAGAGACCCAGTACTTC
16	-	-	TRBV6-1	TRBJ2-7	CASSEAGRPSSYEQYF	TGTGCCAGCAGTGAAGCTGGGCGACCGAGCTCCTACGAGCAGTACTTC
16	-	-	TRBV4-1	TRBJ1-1	CASSQLDGLLNTEAFF	TGCGCCAGCAGCCAACTGGACGGACTATTGAACACTGAAGCTTTCTTT
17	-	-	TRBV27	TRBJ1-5	CASSSGQAALGNQPQHF	TGTGCCAGCAGTTCCGGTCAAGCGGCCCTAGGCAATCAGCCCCAGCATTTT
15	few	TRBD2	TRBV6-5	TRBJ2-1	CASSYGLAGGNEQFF	TGTGCCAGCAGTTACGGACTAGCGGGGGGGAATGAGCAGTTCTTC
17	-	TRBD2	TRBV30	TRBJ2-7	CAWSAFAGVLIGYEQYF	TGTGCCTGGAGTGCCTTCGCGGGAGTTCTCATCGGCTACGAGCAGTACTTC
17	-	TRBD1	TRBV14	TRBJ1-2	CASRQASRTGPNYGYTF	TGTGCCAGCCGCCAAGCTTCCCGGACAGGGCCAAACTATGGCTACACCTTC
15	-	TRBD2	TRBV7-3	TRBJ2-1	CASSFSSGSYNEQFF	TGTGCCAGCAGCTTCTCTAGCGGCTCCTACAATGAGCAGTTCTTC
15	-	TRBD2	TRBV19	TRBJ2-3	CASSISGSHSDTQYF	TGTGCCAGTAGTATTAGCGGGAGTCATTCAGATACGCAGTATTTT
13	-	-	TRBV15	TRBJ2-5	CASRGDWAETQYF	TGTGCCAGCCGAGGGGACTGGGCGGAGACCCAGTACTTC
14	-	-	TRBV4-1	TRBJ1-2	CASSLRQEYYGYTF	TGCGCCAGCAGCCTCAGACAGGAGTACTATGGCTACACCTTC
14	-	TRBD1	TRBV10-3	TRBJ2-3	CAISPGQDTDTQYF	TGTGCCATCAGCCCGGGACAGGACACAGATACGCAGTATTTT
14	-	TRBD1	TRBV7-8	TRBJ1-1	CASSLDRGYTEAFF	TGTGCCAGCAGCTTAGACAGGGGGTACACTGAAGCTTTCTTT
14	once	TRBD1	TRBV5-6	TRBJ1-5	CASSFGTGGQPQHF	TGTGCCAGCAGCTTCGGGACAGGTGGGCAGCCCCAGCATTTT
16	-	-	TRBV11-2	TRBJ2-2	CASSLLPGAGAGELFF	TGTGCCAGCAGCTTACTTCCGGGAGCAGGCGCCGGGGAGCTGTTTTTT
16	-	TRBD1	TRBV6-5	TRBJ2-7	CASSYLPGQEDYEQYF	TGTGCCAGCAGTTACCTGCCGGGACAGGAGGACTACGAGCAGTACTTC
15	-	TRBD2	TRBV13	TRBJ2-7	CASSSGTSGFYEQYF	TGTGCCAGCAGCTCCGGGACTAGCGGTTTTTACGAGCAGTACTTC
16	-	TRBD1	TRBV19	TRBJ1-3	CASSHRDRGTGNTIYF	TGTGCCAGTAGTCACCGGGACAGGGGGACTGGAAACACCATATATTTT
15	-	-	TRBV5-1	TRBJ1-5	CASRALAGVDQPQHF	TGCGCCAGCAGAGCCCTCGCAGGGGTAGATCAGCCCCAGCATTTT
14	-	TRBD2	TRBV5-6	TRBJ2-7	CASSLTSGGGEQYF	TGTGCCAGCAGCCTGACTAGCGGGGGGGGCGAGCAGTACTTC
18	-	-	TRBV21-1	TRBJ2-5	CASSTDSPSRPYQETQYF	TGTGCCAGCAGCACCGATAGTCCCTCTAGACCGTACCAAGAGACCCAGTACTTC
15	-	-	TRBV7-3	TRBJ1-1	CASGSLERQYTEAFF	TGTGCCAGCGGATCGCTTGAACGACAGTACACTGAAGCTTTCTTT
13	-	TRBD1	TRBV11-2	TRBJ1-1	CASSLDRDTEAFF	TGTGCCAGCAGCTTGGACAGGGACACTGAAGCTTTCTTT
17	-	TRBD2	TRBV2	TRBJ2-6	CASVETSGGSGANVLTF	TGTGCCAGCGTTGAGACTAGCGGGGGCTCTGGGGCCAACGTCCTGACTTTC
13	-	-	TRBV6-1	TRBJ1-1	CASSEWAATEAFF	TGTGCCAGCAGTGAATGGGCAGCCACTGAAGCTTTCTTT
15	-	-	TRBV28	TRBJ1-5	CASSVTSYSNQPQHF	TGTGCCAGCAGTGTAACGTCCTATAGCAATCAGCCCCAGCATTTT
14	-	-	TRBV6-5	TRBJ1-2	CASSRTAEDYGYTF	TGTGCCAGCAGTCGGACAGCAGAAGACTATGGCTACACCTTC
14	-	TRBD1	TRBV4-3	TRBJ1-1	CASSQDTDRVKAFF	TGCGCCAGCAGCCAAGATACTGACAGGGTCAAAGCTTTCTTT
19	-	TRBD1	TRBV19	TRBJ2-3	CASSPWGTGEGRGADTQYF	TGTGCCAGTAGTCCATGGGGGACAGGTGAAGGACGGGGAGCCGATACGCAGTATTTT
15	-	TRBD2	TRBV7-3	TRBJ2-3	CASSWEGRSTDTQYF	TGTGCCAGCAGCTGGGAGGGGAGGAGCACAGATACGCAGTATTTT
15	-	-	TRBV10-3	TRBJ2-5	CAISESVGQQETQYF	TGTGCCATCAGTGAGTCTGTGGGGCAACAAGAGACCCAGTACTTC
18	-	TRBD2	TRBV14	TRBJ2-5	CASSQGQRLAGVGETQYF	TGTGCCAGCAGCCAAGGGCAAAGACTAGCGGGAGTAGGAGAGACCCAGTACTTC
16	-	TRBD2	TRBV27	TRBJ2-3	CASSPGLAGITDTQYF	TGTGCCAGCAGTCCCGGACTAGCGGGAATCACAGATACGCAGTATTTT
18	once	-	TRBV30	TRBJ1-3	CAWRKGVGIPNYGNTIYF	TGTGCCTGGAGAAAGGGGGTTGGCATCCCAAACTATGGAAACACCATATATTTT
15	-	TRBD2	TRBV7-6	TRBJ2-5	CASTPNHGRAETQYF	TGTGCCAGCACCCCGAACCACGGGAGGGCCGAGACCCAGTACTTC
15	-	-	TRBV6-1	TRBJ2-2	CASRWEGANTGELFF	TGTGCCAGCAGGTGGGAGGGGGCGAACACCGGGGAGCTGTTTTTT
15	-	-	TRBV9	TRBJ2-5	CASSPYGGVGETQYF	TGTGCCAGCAGCCCCTACGGGGGAGTCGGTGAGACCCAGTACTTC
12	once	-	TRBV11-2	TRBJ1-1	CASSLGGKVAFF	TGTGCCAGCAGCTTAGGGGGCAAGGTAGCTTTCTTT
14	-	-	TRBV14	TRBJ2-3	CASSQESGVDTQYF	TGTGCCAGCAGCCAAGAGAGTGGTGTGGATACGCAGTATTTT
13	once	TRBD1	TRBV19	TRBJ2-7	CATRGQGIYEQYF	TGTGCCACCAGGGGACAGGGGATTTACGAGCAGTACTTC
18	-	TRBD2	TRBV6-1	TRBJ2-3	CASSEPSTSGRALDTQYF	TGTGCCAGCAGTGAACCCAGTACTAGCGGGAGGGCCTTAGATACGCAGTATTTT
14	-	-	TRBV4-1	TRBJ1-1	CASSQESRAAEAFF	TGCGCCAGCAGCCAAGAGTCCAGGGCCGCTGAAGCTTTCTTT
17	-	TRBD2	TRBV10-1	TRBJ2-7	CASSALAAGAFDNEQYF	TGCGCCAGCAGTGCCCTAGCAGCGGGAGCGTTCGATAACGAGCAGTACTTC
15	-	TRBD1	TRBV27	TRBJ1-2	CASSPRTGNNYGYTF	TGTGCCAGCAGTCCGCGGACAGGGAATAACTATGGCTACACCTTC
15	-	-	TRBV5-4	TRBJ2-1	CASSPRDTVYNEQFF	TGTGCCAGCAGCCCGAGGGATACAGTCTACAATGAGCAGTTCTTC
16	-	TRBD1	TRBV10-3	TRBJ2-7	CAISDNLQGDHYEQYF	TGTGCCATCAGTGACAACCTACAGGGGGACCACTACGAGCAGTACTTC
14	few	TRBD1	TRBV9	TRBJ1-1	CASSTRQGNTEAFF	TGTGCCAGCAGCACCCGACAGGGTAACACTGAAGCTTTCTTT
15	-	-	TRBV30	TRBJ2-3	CAWSGQAASTDTQYF	TGTGCCTGGAGTGGTCAAGCGGCCAGCACAGATACGCAGTATTTT
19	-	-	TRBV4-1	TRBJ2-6	CASSQGATRSRSGANVLTF	TGCGCCAGCAGCCAAGGCGCTACGAGATCCCGCTCTGGGGCCAACGTCCTGACTTTC